This is a list of T cell receptor beta chains from one sample in a study of Graves' ophthalmopathy and Graves' hyperthyroidism. TCRdb redid the calling of the multiplex PCR reads with MiXCR, one entry per CDR3 protein. The sample lists hundreds of thousands of distinct CDR3 sequences, under 25% seen once, with around 3.1% in the top ten. Sequencing was done on a sample of peripheral blood. Source of these receptors: a woman between 18 and 29 years old with stable Graves' hyperthyroidism. The CDR3 runs from the conserved cysteine through the conserved F or W. The order of the fields is D gene, J gene, clone size, V gene, CDR3 protein, CDR3 DNA. D genes are given only for firm matches. Clone size is not always given. Where it is, it says once, few, many or a class for expanded clones.

>TRBD2|TRBJ2-7|many|TRBV4-1
CASSQNPVAGGGEQYF
TGCGCCAGCAGCCAAAATCCCGTAGCGGGAGGTGGCGAGCAGTACTTC
>.|TRBJ1-2|many|TRBV3-1
CASSRGQLYGYTF
TGTGCCAGCAGCCGAGGACAGCTCTATGGCTACACCTTC
>.|TRBJ1-1|many|TRBV6-1
CASSEPGASTEAFF
TGTGCCAGCAGTGAACCGGGGGCGAGTACTGAAGCTTTCTTT
>.|TRBJ1-1|many|TRBV11-1
CASSLTGAARNTEAFF
TGTGCCAGCAGCTTAACGGGGGCAGCAAGGAACACTGAAGCTTTCTTT
>.|TRBJ1-1|many|TRBV27
CASSGGGTEAFF
TGTGCCAGCAGTGGAGGGGGCACTGAAGCTTTCTTT
>.|TRBJ1-1|once|TRBV12-3/TRBV12-4
CASRSSGRAFF
TGTGCCAGCAGGTCGTCGGGGCGGGCTTTCTTT
>TRBD1|TRBJ1-2|.|TRBV12-3/TRBV12-4
CASSPPGQGTQGGYTF
TGTGCCAGCAGTCCGCCGGGACAGGGGACCCAAGGGGGCTACACCTTC
>.|TRBJ2-5|many|TRBV2
CASMEVATRMLEETQYF
TGTGCCAGCATGGAAGTGGCAACTAGAATGCTTGAGGAGACCCAGTACTTC
>TRBD1|TRBJ2-2|many|TRBV28
CASSTPTGANTGELFF
TGTGCCAGCAGCACCCCGACAGGGGCGAACACCGGGGAGCTGTTTTTT
>TRBD1|TRBJ1-5|many|TRBV28
CASEQDRIDQPQHF
TGTGCCAGCGAACAGGACAGGATAGATCAGCCCCAGCATTTT
>.|TRBJ1-1|many|TRBV14
CASSQVLGTEAFF
TGTGCCAGCAGCCAAGTCCTGGGGACTGAAGCTTTCTTT
>TRBD2|TRBJ2-2|.|TRBV4-1
CASSHRLAGPNTGELFF
TGCGCCAGCAGCCACCGACTAGCGGGACCGAACACCGGGGAGCTGTTTTTT
>TRBD1|TRBJ1-5|many|TRBV6-2/TRBV6-3
CASSYSRTGDRNQPQHF
TGTGCCAGCAGTTACTCGAGGACAGGGGATCGCAATCAGCCCCAGCATTTT
>TRBD1|TRBJ1-2|many|TRBV20-1
CSARRQGGAHGYTF
TGCAGTGCCCGAAGACAGGGGGGGGCCCATGGCTACACCTTC
>.|TRBJ1-5|many|TRBV20-1
CSARDRVGGGSNQPQHF
TGCAGTGCTAGAGATCGGGTGGGGGGAGGTAGCAATCAGCCCCAGCATTTT
>TRBD1|TRBJ1-6|many|TRBV12-3/TRBV12-4
CASSLEGTANSPLHF
TGTGCCAGCAGTTTAGAAGGGACAGCAAATTCACCCCTCCACTTT
>.|TRBJ2-2|many|TRBV5-1
CASSLVGAGGLTGELFF
TGCGCCAGCAGCTTGGTTGGAGCAGGCGGGTTGACCGGGGAGCTGTTTTTT
>.|TRBJ2-2|many|TRBV7-3
CASSLITGMSGELFF
TGTGCCAGCAGCTTAATTACAGGGATGTCCGGGGAGCTGTTTTTT
>TRBD1|TRBJ1-2|many|TRBV12-3/TRBV12-4
CASSLFPDRELYGYTF
TGTGCCAGCAGTTTATTCCCGGACAGGGAGCTCTATGGCTACACCTTC
>.|TRBJ2-7|many|TRBV13
CASSLAAQWKYF
TGTGCCAGCAGCTTAGCGGCACAGTGGAAGTACTTC
>.|TRBJ2-5|many|TRBV6-2/TRBV6-3
CASRSGNGETQYF
TGTGCCAGCAGGTCCGGGAATGGTGAGACCCAGTACTTC
>TRBD2|TRBJ2-7|.|TRBV20-1
CSARAGSYEQYF
TGCAGTGCCCGAGCGGGGTCCTACGAGCAGTACTTC
>.|TRBJ1-2|.|TRBV7-9
CASSLTGQPIYGYTF
TGTGCCAGCAGCCTCACCGGCCAGCCAATCTATGGCTACACCTTC
>TRBD1|TRBJ1-5|many|TRBV20-1
CSADNPGQGHQPQHF
TGCAGTGCTGATAATCCGGGACAGGGCCATCAGCCCCAGCATTTT
>.|TRBJ2-5|.|TRBV20-1
CSARDGGVVRETQYF
TGCAGTGCTAGAGATGGGGGTGTGGTGAGAGAGACCCAGTACTTC
>TRBD1|TRBJ1-5|many|TRBV6-1
CASSQHGDRVQPQHF
TGTGCCAGCAGTCAACATGGGGACAGGGTTCAGCCCCAGCATTTT
>.|TRBJ1-1|many|TRBV12-3/TRBV12-4
CASSPTYRGYEAFF
TGTGCCAGCAGTCCCACATACAGAGGATATGAAGCTTTCTTT
>.|TRBJ2-5|few|TRBV28
CASSLPPRRGQETQYF
TGTGCCAGCAGTTTACCCCCCCGTCGGGGTCAAGAGACCCAGTACTTC
>.|TRBJ1-1|.|TRBV6-1
CASSEVEGRTEAFF
TGTGCCAGCAGTGAAGTGGAAGGGAGGACTGAAGCTTTCTTT
>TRBD1|TRBJ2-7|many|TRBV28
CASSLPRDSSYEQYF
TGTGCCAGCAGTCTCCCTCGGGACAGCTCCTACGAGCAGTACTTC
>TRBD2|TRBJ2-7|many|TRBV6-2/TRBV6-3
CASSRRRGTSGNEQYF
TGTGCCAGCAGTAGGCGAAGAGGGACTAGCGGGAACGAGCAGTACTTC
>TRBD1|TRBJ1-2|many|TRBV6-5
CASSYIGQGEANAF
TGTGCCAGCAGTTACATCGGACAGGGGGAGGCTAATGCCTTC
>.|TRBJ1-5|many|TRBV12-3/TRBV12-4
CASSQGGGQPQHF
TGTGCCAGCAGCCAGGGAGGTGGTCAGCCCCAGCATTTT
>.|TRBJ2-7|.|TRBV7-9
CASTNLGFEQYF
TGTGCCAGCACCAACTTAGGGTTCGAGCAGTACTTC
>.|TRBJ2-5|many|TRBV7-9
CASSPPGGRETQYF
TGTGCCAGCAGCCCCCCTGGGGGTAGAGAGACCCAGTACTTC
>.|TRBJ2-2|many|TRBV9
CASSVATVGELFF
TGTGCCAGCAGCGTAGCTACCGTGGGGGAGCTGTTTTTT
>TRBD2|TRBJ2-2|many|TRBV28
CASSSLIWREGRDGELFF
TGTGCCAGCAGTTCCCTCATCTGGCGGGAGGGCCGCGACGGGGAGCTGTTTTTT
>TRBD2|TRBJ2-5|.|TRBV20-1
CSARELARRQETQYF
TGCAGTGCTAGAGAACTAGCGAGGAGACAAGAGACCCAGTACTTC
>.|TRBJ1-2|few|TRBV24-1
CATSDSRGVAGYTF
TGTGCCACCAGTGATAGCCGCGGGGTTGCGGGCTACACCTTC
>.|TRBJ2-7|many|TRBV28
CASSQGRYYEQYF
TGTGCCAGCAGCCAAGGACGGTACTACGAGCAGTACTTC
>.|TRBJ1-1|few|TRBV11-2
CASSAGTRTEAFF
TGTGCCAGCAGCGCCGGGACCCGCACTGAAGCTTTCTTT
>.|TRBJ2-2|many|TRBV11-3
CASSLGHQNTGELFF
TGTGCCAGCAGCTTAGGTCACCAGAACACCGGGGAGCTGTTTTTT
>TRBD2|TRBJ2-7|many|TRBV4-1
CASSLTSVSYYEQYF
TGCGCCAGCAGCCTAACTAGCGTTAGCTACTACGAGCAGTACTTC
>.|TRBJ1-5|many|TRBV2
CASSDKRSQPQHF
TGTGCCAGCAGTGACAAACGGTCACAGCCCCAGCATTTT
>TRBD1|TRBJ2-5|many|TRBV27
CASSLTGTVLGETQYF
TGTGCCAGCAGTTTGACCGGGACAGTCCTAGGGGAGACCCAGTACTTC
>.|TRBJ2-5|few|TRBV18
CASSPGSGQETQYF
TGTGCCAGCTCCCCAGGGTCTGGCCAAGAGACCCAGTACTTC
>.|TRBJ1-1|.|TRBV19
CASSESARFEAFF
TGTGCCAGTAGTGAATCAGCACGTTTTGAAGCTTTCTTT
>TRBD1|TRBJ1-2|.|TRBV6-2/TRBV6-3
CASSSGQTFYGYTF
TGTGCCAGCAGTTCGGGACAGACGTTCTATGGCTACACCTTC
>TRBD1|TRBJ1-2|many|TRBV5-1
CASSETGTAYGYTF
TGCGCCAGCAGCGAGACCGGGACAGCCTATGGCTACACCTTC
>TRBD1|TRBJ1-6|.|TRBV6-1
CASSDPQGAYSPLHF
TGTGCCAGCAGTGATCCACAGGGGGCTTATTCACCCCTCCACTTT
>TRBD1|TRBJ2-7|many|TRBV5-1
CASSLDDRGPYEQYF
TGCGCCAGCAGCTTGGACGACAGGGGGCCCTACGAGCAGTACTTC
>TRBD1|TRBJ1-5|few|TRBV9
CASSGGQDSNQPQHF
TGTGCCAGCAGCGGTGGACAGGATAGCAATCAGCCCCAGCATTTT
>.|TRBJ1-2|.|TRBV6-1
CASSVTGNNYGYTF
TGTGCCAGCAGCGTGACAGGAAATAACTATGGCTACACCTTC
>.|TRBJ1-1|many|TRBV2
CASSRRDPSNTEAFF
TGTGCCAGCAGTCGCCGGGACCCCTCGAACACTGAAGCTTTCTTT
>.|TRBJ1-5|many|TRBV28
CASSHPRLVSNQPQHF
TGTGCCAGCAGCCATCCCCGACTGGTTAGCAATCAGCCCCAGCATTTT